This passage covers 9 T cell receptor beta chains from one sample sequenced in a study of shared clonotypes between healthy human individuals. Data came from immunoSEQ multiplex PCR; TCRdb stores just in-frame clones and leaves some out. The table has about 490,000 clones, around three quarters seen once. Sequenced sample: PBMCs. The source of these receptors is a woman aged 40 to 55 in good health. Some clones in this sample may be carry-over from other donors' samples.

V and J are TRBV6-6 and TRBJ2-1; 12 bases fit TRBD2. This CDR3 has 15 residues. V was pared by 6 bases and J by 9 bases, with 9 bases of the junction left unmatched. Germline CDR1 reads MNHNY; CDR2 reads SVGAGI (reference sequence). As DNA, the CDR3 is TGTGCCAGCAGCCCGACTAGCGGGAGCTCTGGTGAGCAGTTCTTC. This sequence encodes CASSPTSGSSGEQFF.

The rearrangement joins TRBV4-2 to TRBJ1-4; D call uncertain. Germline V lookup: CDR1 LGHNA, CDR2 YNFKEQ. The ends were cut back, 2 bases at V and 0 bases at J, with 10 bases in the middle. The CDR3 contains 16 residues. Written as DNA, the CDR3 is TGTGCCAGCAGCCAAACTACAGCTGCAACTAATGAAAAACTGTTTTTT. It translates to CASSQTTAATNEKLFF.

The CDR3 spells CASSRDLYNEQFF. The CDR3 nucleotides are TGTGCCAGTAGTCGGGACTTATACAATGAGCAGTTCTTC. V usage is TRBV19 and J usage is TRBJ2-1, with a possible D match to TRBD2 (6 bases). V was shortened by 5 bases and J by 4 bases, with 9 bases between the two germline ends. From germline, CDR1 is LNHDA and CDR2 SQIVND (reference sequence). The CDR3 covers 13 residues.

This chain uses TRBV29-1 with TRBJ2-3; no clear D gene. Germline CDR1 and CDR2: SQVTM and ANQGSEA. V lost 8 bases and J lost 2, with 8 bases in between. The CDR3 extends over 11 amino acids. The CDR3 coding sequence is TGCAGCTCCTCTCCCACAGATACGCAGTATTTT. Its translation is CSSSPTDTQYF.

Here the CDR3 reads CAISGAPGPGRHEQFF. The CDR3, as DNA: TGTGCCATCAGTGGCGCTCCGGGACCGGGCCGCCATGAGCAGTTCTTC. The chain is built from TRBV10-3 and TRBJ2-1; perhaps D is TRBD1 or TRBD2 (5 bases each). V was shortened by 4 bases and J by 8 bases, with 21 bases between the two germline ends. CDR3 size: 16 residues. Germline CDR1 reads ENHRY; CDR2 reads SYGVKD.

The V call is TRBV30, the J call TRBJ2-2; D gene ambiguous. This CDR3 comprises 16 residues. Germline values: CDR1 GTSNPN, CDR2 SVGIG (reference sequence). Deletions cut 6 bases from V and 0 bases from J, with 17 bases between. In DNA form, the CDR3 reads TGTGCCTGCCACATGGGTGAGGCCCCGAACACCGGGGAGCTGTTTTTT. Translated, it gives CACHMGEAPNTGELFF.

A note on this clone: A junction boundary mismatches the germline segment, possibly from a read error. The chain combines TRBV28 with TRBJ2-1, with D possibly being TRBD2 (6 bases). The germline V gene has CDR1 MDHEN and CDR2 SYDVKM. This CDR3 is built from 13 residues. The DNA of the CDR3 is TGTGCCGGCAGCGGCGGGGCCCGAGGTGAGCAGTTCTTC. Its translation is CAGSGGARGEQFF. Full variable domain (rest looked up from reference TRBV28 and TRBJ2-1): DVKVTQSSRYLVKRTGEKVFLECVQDMDHENMFWYRQDPGLGLRLIYFSYDVKMKEKGDIPEGYSVSREKKERFSLILESASTNQTSMYLCAGSGGARGEQFFGPGTRLTVL.

The CDR3 spells CASSLTPGTGMDTQYF. The CDR3 DNA reads as TGTGCCAGCAGTCTAACCCCTGGGACAGGTATGGATACGCAGTATTTT. The V gene is TRBV28, the J gene TRBJ2-3, with TRBD1 matching over 8 bases. Germline V gene sequence: CDR1 MDHEN, CDR2 SYDVKM. The ends lost 5 bases at V and 6 bases at J; junction bases unmatched: 13. The CDR3 sequence is 16 residues long.

The V and J genes are TRBV11-3 and TRBJ2-3; unclear D gene. Germline-derived CDR1 and CDR2 are SGHNT and YENEEA. The CDR3 is 16 residues long. The ends were cut back, 3 bases at V and 1 base at J, with 14 bases in the middle. Here the CDR3 DNA reads TGTGCCAGCAGCTTCCTCAGCCGTTGGGGCACAGATACGCAGTATTTT. As protein: CASSFLSRWGTDTQYF.